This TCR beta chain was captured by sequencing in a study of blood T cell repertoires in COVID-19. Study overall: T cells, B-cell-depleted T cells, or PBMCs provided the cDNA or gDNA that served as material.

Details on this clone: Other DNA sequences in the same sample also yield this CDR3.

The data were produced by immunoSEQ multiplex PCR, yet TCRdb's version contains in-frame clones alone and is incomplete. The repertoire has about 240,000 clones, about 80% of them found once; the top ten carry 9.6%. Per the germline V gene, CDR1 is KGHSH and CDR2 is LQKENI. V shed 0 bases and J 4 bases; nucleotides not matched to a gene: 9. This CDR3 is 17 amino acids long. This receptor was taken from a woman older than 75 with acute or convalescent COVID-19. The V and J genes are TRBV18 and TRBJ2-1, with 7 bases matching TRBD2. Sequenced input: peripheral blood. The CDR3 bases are TGTGCCAGCTCACCACCCCGCGGGCGGGAGCTATACAATGAGCAGTTCTTC. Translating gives CASSPPRGRELYNEQFF.